The 15 T cell receptor beta chains below come from one sample, sequenced in a study of T-cell reconstitution after alpha-beta-depleted transplantation in children. TCRbeta library preparation incorporated unique molecular identifiers. One entry per CDR3 protein, called by TCRdb with MiXCR from the PCR reads. The repertoire holds 400,000 to 450,000 distinct CDR3 sequences, with roughly 44% as singletons. The sample consisted of PBMCs, taken before TCRalphabeta/CD19-depleted stem cell transplant. Receptors originate from a girl aged 2 to 9 with aplastic anemia, due to receive a stem cell transplant.

J is TRBJ2-3 and V is TRBV5-8, with TRBD2 as a possible D gene (7 bases). The V end lost 3 bases, the J end lost 0 bases, and 14 bases lay between the germline ends. The CDR3 totals 16 residues. The V gene's germline CDR1 is SGHTS and CDR2 YDEGEE. The CDR3 DNA follows: TGTGCCAGCAGCTGGTCCGGCGGGGGCAGCACAGATACGCAGTATTTT. This gives the protein CASSWSGGGSTDTQYF.

V usage is TRBV12-3 or TRBV12-4 and J usage is TRBJ2-1; tentatively, D is TRBD1 or TRBD2 (5 bases each). V was clipped by 5 bases and J by 3 bases, with 11 bases between them. The CDR3 runs to 14 residues. Here the CDR3 reads CASSLRDHYNEQFF. The CDR3 DNA is TGTGCCAGCAGTCTAAGGGACCACTACAATGAGCAGTTCTTC.

J is TRBJ1-6 and V is TRBV6-5; a possible D gene is TRBD1 (6 bases). V lost 5 bases to trimming and J lost 8 bases, with 7 bases between them. CDR3 size: 12 residues. Germline CDR1 MNHEY, CDR2 SVGAGI. CDR3 sequence: CASSTGYSPLHF. DNA for the CDR3: TGTGCCAGCAGTACAGGGTATTCACCCCTCCACTTT.

This chain connects TRBV27 to TRBJ2-7, with D possibly matching TRBD1 (6 bases). Germline CDR1 is MNHEY and CDR2 is SMNVEV (reference sequence). This CDR3 comprises 17 residues. V dropped 6 bases and J dropped 7 bases, with 28 bases sitting between them. As DNA, the CDR3 is TGTGCCAGCAGACCTAAGGGGGTTCAATATGCTGAGGGGGAGCAGTACTTC. Protein sequence: CASRPKGVQYAEGEQYF.

CDR3 in DNA: TGTGCCAGCAGCGTCGTCGGGCCAGGGAACACCGGGGAGCTGTTTTTT. Its translation is CASSVVGPGNTGELFF. The chain joins TRBV9 to TRBJ2-2; D is undetermined. Trimming pared 2 bases from V and 1 base from J, leaving 12 bases between. From germline, CDR1 is SGDLS and CDR2 YYNGEE. The CDR3 contains 16 residues.

In this sample, this clonotype turned up many times. V usage is TRBV20-1 and J usage is TRBJ2-5, with D possibly matching TRBD2 (7 bases). The CDR3 spans 17 residues. The V end lost 0 bases, the J end lost 5 bases, and 22 bases lay between the germline ends. Germline CDR1 and CDR2: DFQATT and SNEGSKA (reference sequence). CDR3 protein: CSARDRFGGGSMETQYF. For the CDR3, the DNA is TGCAGTGCTAGAGATCGATTTGGGGGCGGGAGTATGGAGACCCAGTACTTC.

Worth noting for this clonotype: A much bigger clone sits one base away, suggesting this may be a read error. V gene TRBV14 combines with J gene TRBJ2-3, with 7 bases matching TRBD2. Germline V gene data show CDR1 as SGHDN and CDR2 as FVKESK. V gave up 3 bases and J gave up 2 bases; unmatched junction bases: 2. This CDR3 is 14 amino acids long. The chain's CDR3 is CASSHGTTTDTQYF. CDR3 coding DNA: TGTGCCAGCAGCCACGGGACTACCACAGATACGCAGTATTTT.

The rearrangement joins TRBV18 to TRBJ2-3; no clear D. Per the germline V gene, CDR1 is KGHSH and CDR2 is LQKENI. Trimming pared 2 bases from V and 2 bases from J, leaving 11 bases between. The CDR3 loop spans 15 amino acids. As DNA, the CDR3 is TGTGCCAGCTCACCAACGTCTGGCGACACAGATACGCAGTATTTT. Its translation: CASSPTSGDTDTQYF. Full variable domain (outside the CDR3, taken from reference TRBV18 and TRBJ2-3): NAGVMQNPRHLVRRRGQEARLRCSPMKGHSHVYWYRQLPEEGLKFMVYLQKENIIDESGMPKERFSAEFPKEGPSILRIQQVVRGDSAAYFCASSPTSGDTDTQYFGPGTRLTVL.

This clonotype was observed a few times. The V call is TRBV3-1, the J call TRBJ1-2, with D uncertain. Trimming took off 0 bases at V and 7 bases at J, with 6 bases between the two ends. The germline V gene encodes CDR1 LGHDT and CDR2 YNNKEL (reference sequence). The CDR3 contains 12 residues. CDR3 protein: CASSQEGTGYTF. The CDR3 DNA reads TGTGCCAGCAGCCAAGAAGGAACTGGCTACACCTTC.

This clonotype came up a few times. The genes are TRBV18 and TRBJ1-5, with D hard to call. Germline V lookup: CDR1 KGHSH, CDR2 LQKENI. V was trimmed by 2 bases and J by 1 base, leaving 6 bases between them. The CDR3 extends over 14 amino acids. CDR3 coding DNA: TGTGCCAGCTCACCAGAACCCAGCAATCAGCCCCAGCATTTT. Amino acids: CASSPEPSNQPQHF.

The chain employs TRBV7-2 and TRBJ1-5, with D perhaps TRBD1 (6 bases). Germline V CDR1 and CDR2: SGHTA, FQGNSA. There are 16 residues in the CDR3. V lost 0 bases and J 4 bases, leaving 13 bases between the germline ends. For the CDR3, the DNA is TGTGCCAGCAGCTTAGCGGGGGGGGCACGTAATCAGCCCCAGCATTTT. It codes for CASSLAGGARNQPQHF.

The chain employs TRBV7-2 and TRBJ2-3; D may be TRBD1 or TRBD2 (5 bases each). V lost 2 bases, J lost 1 base, and 16 bases lay in between. The CDR3 length is 17 residues. Germline V gene lookup returns CDR1 SGHTA and CDR2 FQGNSA. As DNA, the CDR3 is TGTGCCAGCAGCTTACAGGGTGGGAGTATGGGCACAGATACGCAGTATTTT. Its translation: CASSLQGGSMGTDTQYF.

There are many counts of this clonotype. V usage is TRBV20-1 and J usage is TRBJ2-7; possibly TRBD2 for D (5 bases). CDR3 length: 12 amino acids. Germline values: CDR1 DFQATT, CDR2 SNEGSKA (reference sequence). The V end lost 5 bases, the J end lost 3 bases, and 11 bases lay between the germline ends. Written as DNA, the CDR3 is TGCAGTGCTGGGGAGTTTGGCTACGAGCAGTACTTC. Its protein product is CSAGEFGYEQYF.

This clonotype was picked up a small number of times. This chain connects TRBV6-5 to TRBJ1-1; 8 nucleotides line up with TRBD1. Germline values: CDR1 MNHEY, CDR2 SVGAGI. This CDR3 comprises 15 residues. The trim removed 2 bases at V and 5 bases at J, leaving 7 bases unmatched. DNA of the CDR3: TGTGCCAGCAGTTACGCAACGACAGGGGCTACTGAAGCTTTCTTT. Its translation is CASSYATTGATEAFF.

The chain links TRBV20-1 to TRBJ2-3; no definite D call. V was cut by 8 bases and J by 0 bases, with 12 bases left in between. CDR1 is DFQATT, CDR2 SNEGSKA, per germline (reference sequence). The CDR3 spans 13 residues. CDR3 sequence (DNA): TGCAGTACAATGACCCATAGCACAGATACGCAGTATTTT. Its protein is CSTMTHSTDTQYF.